Listed here are 20 T cell receptor beta chains from one sample, sequenced in a study of PD-1 blockade in mismatch repair-deficient tumors. Measured with immunoSEQ multiplex PCR; TCRdb has only the in-frame clones, and not every one. The sample has nearly 9,000 clones; 80% to 90% are singletons. Specified time point: approximately ten-day in vitro stimulation with candidate neoantigen peptide 7. Their antigens are not known. The input for sequencing was cells cultured in vitro, taken from a patient treated with pembrolizumab. These receptors were collected from an adult with mismatch repair-deficient cancer.

This chain links TRBV18 with TRBJ1-2; D not resolved. V lost 3 bases to trimming and J lost 4 bases, with 12 bases between them. The CDR3 totals 14 residues. Germline-derived CDR1 and CDR2 are KGHSH and LQKENI. DNA for the CDR3: TGTGCCAGCTCACCGGTCCTGGAACTCTATGGCTACACCTTC. It is translated as CASSPVLELYGYTF. Complete variable domain (other parts from reference TRBV18 and TRBJ1-2): NAGVMQNPRHLVRRRGQEARLRCSPMKGHSHVYWYRQLPEEGLKFMVYLQKENIIDESGMPKERFSAEFPKEGPSILRIQQVVRGDSAAYFCASSPVLELYGYTFGSGTRLTVV.

The rearrangement joins TRBV9 to TRBJ1-4; D is possibly TRBD1 (5 bases). CDR1 and CDR2 from the germline V gene are SGDLS and YYNGEE. Trimming cost V 0 bases and J 4 bases, with 16 bases left between them. This CDR3 spans 17 amino acids. CDR3 DNA sequence: TGTGCCAGCAGCGTAGGACTGTTGCAGGGCCGTAATGAAAAACTGTTTTTT. It codes for CASSVGLLQGRNEKLFF.

V and J are TRBV6-5 and TRBJ1-3, with D unclear. Germline values: CDR1 MNHEY, CDR2 SVGAGI. V dropped 5 bases and J dropped 2 bases, with 10 bases sitting between them. The CDR3 is 14 residues long. The chain's CDR3 is CASSDREAGNTIYF. The DNA for the CDR3 is TGTGCCAGCAGTGACCGGGAAGCTGGAAACACCATATATTTT.

The chain employs TRBV7-9 and TRBJ2-7, with unresolved D. Germline CDR1 SEHNR, CDR2 FQNEAQ (reference sequence). V lost 0 bases and J 5 bases, leaving 5 bases between the germline ends. CDR3 length: 12 residues. Here the CDR3 reads CASSLAYDEQYF. The DNA for the CDR3 is TGTGCCAGCAGCTTAGCGTACGACGAGCAGTACTTC. The entire variable domain, with the rest obtained from reference TRBV7-9 and TRBJ2-7, is as follows: DTGVSQNPRHKITKRGQNVTFRCDPISEHNRLYWYRQTLGQGPEFLTYFQNEAQLEKSRLLSDRFSAERPKGSFSTLEIQRTEQGDSAMYLCASSLAYDEQYFGPGTRLTVT.

This clone has a handful of counts. This chain joins TRBV9 and TRBJ2-7; possibly TRBD1 for D (6 bases). V dropped 0 bases and J dropped 5 bases, with 15 bases sitting between them. This CDR3 is 15 amino acids long. The germline V gene has CDR1 SGDLS and CDR2 YYNGEE. The CDR3 reads CASSVESMGAHEQYF. CDR3 bases: TGTGCCAGCAGCGTAGAATCGATGGGGGCTCACGAGCAGTACTTC.

The V gene is TRBV10-3, the J gene TRBJ1-1; no clear D gene. Germline lookup yields CDR1 ENHRY and CDR2 SYGVKD. CDR3 size: 15 residues. V gave up 1 base and J gave up 7 bases, with 16 bases separating them. The CDR3 is CAISELDGDTYEAFF. The CDR3 coding sequence is TGTGCCATCAGTGAGTTGGACGGCGATACGTATGAAGCTTTCTTT.

This chain joins TRBV6-1 and TRBJ1-1; D perhaps matches TRBD1 (6 bases). This CDR3 region has 13 residues. Germline CDR1 and CDR2: MNHNS and SASEGT. V lost 8 bases and J 6 bases, leaving 16 bases between the germline ends. CDR3 in DNA: TGTGCCAGCCGCCCAGGGGCGCGGGCTGAAGCTTTCTTT. Translating it yields CASRPGARAEAFF.

The chain uses TRBV28 and TRBJ1-2, with TRBD1 matching over 7 bases. The CDR3 runs 15 residues. J gave up 4 bases and V 3 bases, and 8 bases lay outside the gene matches. Germline V gene lookup returns CDR1 MDHEN and CDR2 SYDVKM. The CDR3 bases are TGTGCCAGCAGTTTGAGGGACAGAAAACTCTATGGCTACACCTTC. It codes for CASSLRDRKLYGYTF.

The chain carries TRBV5-1 and TRBJ2-7, with 7 bases matching TRBD2. After removal of 4 bases from V and 1 base from J, the junction contained 5 bases not matched to a gene. This CDR3 region has 14 residues. Germline CDR1 SGHRS, CDR2 YFSETQ. In DNA form, the CDR3 reads TGCGCCAGCAGCGCTAGCGGAAATTCCTACGAGCAGTACTTC. It translates to CASSASGNSYEQYF.

This clone showed up just a few times. The chain links TRBV30 to TRBJ2-1; D is unclear. Germline assignment: CDR1 GTSNPN and CDR2 SVGIG (reference sequence). The CDR3 is 11 amino acids. The V and J ends lost 1 base and 6 bases respectively, with 4 bases between them. The CDR3 region has the DNA TGTGCCTGGAGTGAGGGCAATGAGCAGTTCTTC. It specifies CAWSEGNEQFF. Full variable domain (missing parts from reference TRBV30 and TRBJ2-1): SQTIHQWPATLVQPVGSPLSLECTVEGTSNPNLYWYRQAAGRGLQLLFYSVGIGQISSEVPQNLSASRPQDRQFILSSKKLLLSDSGFYLCAWSEGNEQFFGPGTRLTVL.

This chain connects TRBV28 to TRBJ2-2; D gene uncertain. The CDR3 runs to 16 residues. With 4 bases removed from V and 4 bases from J, the gap between germline ends came to 16 bases. Germline CDR1 MDHEN, CDR2 SYDVKM. The CDR3 protein is CASSSHGSPLTGELFF. CDR3 nucleotides: TGTGCCAGCAGTTCCCACGGGTCCCCCCTCACCGGGGAGCTGTTTTTT.

This chain joins TRBV4-1 and TRBJ2-2; TRBD2 aligns across 15 bases. Trimming cost V 7 bases and J 4 bases; bases outside gene matches: 4. Per germline, CDR1 MGHRA and CDR2 YSYEKL. This CDR3 comprises 16 residues. This CDR3 is CASKGLAGGSTGELFF. The CDR3 DNA reads as TGCGCCAGCAAGGGACTAGCGGGAGGAAGCACCGGGGAGCTGTTTTTT.

V usage is TRBV11-2 and J usage is TRBJ2-1; 7 bases line up with TRBD2. CDR1 is SGHAT and CDR2 is FQNNGV in the germline V gene. This CDR3 spans 15 amino acids. Unmatched junction bases numbered 7, after V lost 4 bases and J lost 4 bases. The chain's CDR3 is CASSSALAAYNEQFF. Here the CDR3 DNA reads TGTGCCAGCAGCTCAGCGCTAGCGGCATACAATGAGCAGTTCTTC.

This clone was picked up a small number of times. The chain couples TRBV27 to TRBJ2-1; a possible D gene is TRBD2 (5 bases). CDR3 length: 13 amino acids. Trimming removed 0 bases at V and 6 bases at J, with 6 bases between. Germline values: CDR1 MNHEY, CDR2 SMNVEV (reference sequence). The CDR3 region is CASSLSRGNEQFF. CDR3 DNA sequence: TGTGCCAGCAGTTTATCCCGGGGCAATGAGCAGTTCTTC.

The chain combines TRBV9 with TRBJ1-3; D is uncertain. This CDR3 is built from 12 residues. Germline V CDR1 and CDR2: SGDLS, YYNGEE. V gave up 7 bases and J gave up 0 bases, with 5 bases separating them. The DNA for the CDR3 is TGTGCCAGCCGGAGCTCTGGAAACACCATATATTTT. Its protein is CASRSSGNTIYF.

The chain combines TRBV28 with TRBJ2-7, with D unresolved. Per the germline V gene, CDR1 is MDHEN and CDR2 is SYDVKM. The CDR3 is made up of 14 amino acids. The ends were cut back, 3 bases at V and 1 base at J, with 10 bases in the middle. The CDR3, as DNA: TGTGCCAGCAGTTTCTGGGGTTCATCCTACGAGCAGTACTTC. Protein product: CASSFWGSSYEQYF.

The chain has TRBV25-1 and TRBJ2-7; D uncertain. This CDR3 region has 12 residues. Trimming cost V 4 bases and J 0 bases, with 4 bases left between them. The V gene's germline CDR1 is MGHDK and CDR2 SYGVNS. This CDR3 is CASSAYSYEQYF. The CDR3, as DNA: TGTGCCAGCAGTGCCTACTCCTACGAGCAGTACTTC.

This rearrangement joins TRBV29-1 to TRBJ1-2, with D hard to call. The CDR3 extends over 12 amino acids. Between the trimmed V and J ends, which lost 1 base and 8 bases, there was a span of 11 bases. Germline lookup yields CDR1 SQVTM and CDR2 ANQGSEA. In DNA form, the CDR3 reads TGCAGCGTTGAAGTTAGGGTGGGAGGCTACACCTTC. Protein product: CSVEVRVGGYTF.

The chain links TRBV6-5 to TRBJ1-5, with D tentatively TRBD1 (5 bases). The CDR3 is 13 residues long. Trimming shortened V by 6 bases and J by 6 bases, and 12 bases separated the two germline ends. From germline, CDR1 is MNHEY and CDR2 SVGAGI. CDR3 protein: CASSATGSQPQHF. The CDR3 DNA reads TGTGCCAGCAGCGCAACAGGCTCTCAGCCCCAGCATTTT.

The chain links TRBV7-3 to TRBJ2-3; 14 nucleotides align to TRBD2. With 4 bases clipped from V and 8 bases from J, the junction kept 8 bases outside the gene matches. Germline CDR1 reads SGHTA; CDR2 reads FQGTGA. CDR3 size: 16 residues. CDR3 residues: CASSSETSGRAGTQYF. The CDR3, as DNA: TGTGCCAGCAGCTCTGAGACTAGCGGGAGGGCGGGTACGCAGTATTTT.